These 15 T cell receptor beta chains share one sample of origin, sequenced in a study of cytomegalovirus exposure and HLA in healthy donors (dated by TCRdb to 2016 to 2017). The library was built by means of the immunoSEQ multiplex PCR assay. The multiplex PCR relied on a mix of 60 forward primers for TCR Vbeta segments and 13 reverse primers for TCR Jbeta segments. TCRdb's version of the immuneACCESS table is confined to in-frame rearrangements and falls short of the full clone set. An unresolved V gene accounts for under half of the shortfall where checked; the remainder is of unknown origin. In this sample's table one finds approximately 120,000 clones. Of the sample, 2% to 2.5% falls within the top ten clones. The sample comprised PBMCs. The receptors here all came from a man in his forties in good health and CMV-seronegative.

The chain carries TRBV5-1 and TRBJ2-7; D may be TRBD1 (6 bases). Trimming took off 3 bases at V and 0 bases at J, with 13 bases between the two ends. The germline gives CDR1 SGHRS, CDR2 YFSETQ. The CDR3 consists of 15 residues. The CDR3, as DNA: TGCGCCAGCAGCTCCAGGGGCCAAAGCTCCTACGAGCAGTACTTC. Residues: CASSSRGQSSYEQYF.

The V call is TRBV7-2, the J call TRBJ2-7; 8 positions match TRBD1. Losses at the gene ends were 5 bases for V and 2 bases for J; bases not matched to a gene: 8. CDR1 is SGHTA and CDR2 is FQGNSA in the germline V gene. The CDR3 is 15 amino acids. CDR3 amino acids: CASSRTGTGTYEQYF. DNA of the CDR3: TGTGCCAGCAGCAGAACCGGGACAGGAACCTACGAGCAGTACTTC.

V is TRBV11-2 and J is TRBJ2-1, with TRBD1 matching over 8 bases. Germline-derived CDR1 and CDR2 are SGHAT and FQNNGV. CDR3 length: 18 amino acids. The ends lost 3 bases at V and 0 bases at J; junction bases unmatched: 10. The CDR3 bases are TGTGCCAGCAGCTTGCTGCCTGGACAGGGTGTCTCCTACAATGAGCAGTTCTTC. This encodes CASSLLPGQGVSYNEQFF. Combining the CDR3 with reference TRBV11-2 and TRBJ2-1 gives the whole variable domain EAGVAQSPRYKIIEKRQSVAFWCNPISGHATLYWYQQILGQGPKLLIQFQNNGVVDDSQLPKDRFSAERLKGVDSTLKIQPAKLEDSAVYLCASSLLPGQGVSYNEQFFGPGTRLTVL.

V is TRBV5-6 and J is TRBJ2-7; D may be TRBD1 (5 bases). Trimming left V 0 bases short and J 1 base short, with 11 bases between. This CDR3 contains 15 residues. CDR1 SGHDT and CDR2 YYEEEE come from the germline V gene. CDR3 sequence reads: CASSLGGYKSYEQYF. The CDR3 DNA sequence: TGTGCCAGCAGCTTGGGGGGCTACAAGTCCTACGAGCAGTACTTC.

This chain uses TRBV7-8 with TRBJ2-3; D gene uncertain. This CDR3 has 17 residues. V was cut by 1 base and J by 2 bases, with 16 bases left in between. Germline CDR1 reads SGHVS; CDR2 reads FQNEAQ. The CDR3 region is CASSLESAAMFTDTQYF. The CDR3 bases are TGTGCCAGCAGCTTAGAGTCGGCAGCGATGTTCACAGATACGCAGTATTTT.

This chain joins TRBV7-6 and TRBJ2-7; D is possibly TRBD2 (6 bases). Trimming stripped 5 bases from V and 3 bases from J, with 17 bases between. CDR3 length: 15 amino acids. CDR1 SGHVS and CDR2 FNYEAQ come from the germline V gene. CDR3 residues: CASSRGSRTNYEQYF. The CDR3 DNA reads TGTGCCAGCAGCCGCGGATCAAGGACTAACTACGAGCAGTACTTC.

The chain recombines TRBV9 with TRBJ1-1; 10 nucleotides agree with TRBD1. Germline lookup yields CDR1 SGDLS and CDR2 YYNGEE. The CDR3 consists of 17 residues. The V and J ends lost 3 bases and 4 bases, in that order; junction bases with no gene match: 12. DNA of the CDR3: TGTGCCAGCAGCGCCCCCGGGACAGGGGTTTTTATCACTGAAGCTTTCTTT. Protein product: CASSAPGTGVFITEAFF.

CDR3 region: CASSSYQGALGANVLTF. In nucleotides, the CDR3 is TGTGCCAGCAGCTCATATCAGGGGGCGCTCGGGGCCAACGTCCTGACTTTC. The rearrangement uses TRBV5-5 and TRBJ2-6; 8 bases agree with TRBD1. V was clipped by 3 bases and J by 4 bases; unmatched bases: 9. The CDR3 is 17 amino acids. Germline V gene data show CDR1 as SGHKS and CDR2 as YYEKEE (reference sequence). Together with reference TRBV5-5 and TRBJ2-6, the CDR3 gives the full variable domain: DAGVTQSPTHLIKTRGQQVTLRCSPISGHKSVSWYQQVLGQGPQFIFQYYEKEERGRGNFPDRFSARQFPNYSSELNVNALLLGDSALYLCASSSYQGALGANVLTFGAGSRLTVL.

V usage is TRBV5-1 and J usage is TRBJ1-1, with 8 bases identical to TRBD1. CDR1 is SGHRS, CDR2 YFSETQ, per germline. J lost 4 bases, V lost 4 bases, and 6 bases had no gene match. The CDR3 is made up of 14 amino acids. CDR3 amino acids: CASSIGQGTTEAFF. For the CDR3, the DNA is TGCGCCAGCAGCATCGGACAGGGCACCACTGAAGCTTTCTTT.

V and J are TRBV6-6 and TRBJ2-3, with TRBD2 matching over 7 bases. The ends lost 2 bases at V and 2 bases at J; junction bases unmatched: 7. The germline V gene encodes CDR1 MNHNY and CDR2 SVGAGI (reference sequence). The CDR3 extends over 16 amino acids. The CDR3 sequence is CASSYGVREPTDTQYF. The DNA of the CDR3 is TGTGCCAGCAGTTACGGTGTGCGGGAGCCCACAGATACGCAGTATTTT.

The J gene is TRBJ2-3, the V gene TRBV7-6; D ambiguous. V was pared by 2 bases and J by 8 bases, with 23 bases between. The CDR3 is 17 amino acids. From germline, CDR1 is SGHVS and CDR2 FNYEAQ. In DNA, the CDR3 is TGTGCCAGCAGCTTAAATCCCCCTAGTAATCTTGACCGTACGCAGTATTTT. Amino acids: CASSLNPPSNLDRTQYF.

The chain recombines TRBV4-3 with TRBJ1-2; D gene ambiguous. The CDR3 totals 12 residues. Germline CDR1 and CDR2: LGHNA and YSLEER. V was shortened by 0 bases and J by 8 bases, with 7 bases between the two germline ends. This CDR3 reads CASSQDLKGYTF. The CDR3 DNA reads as TGCGCCAGCAGCCAAGATCTAAAGGGCTACACCTTC.

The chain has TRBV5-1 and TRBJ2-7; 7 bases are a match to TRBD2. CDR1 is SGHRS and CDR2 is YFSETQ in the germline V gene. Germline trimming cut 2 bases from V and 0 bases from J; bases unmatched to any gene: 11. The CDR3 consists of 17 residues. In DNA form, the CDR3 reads TGCGCCAGCAGCTTTACTAGCGTCGATCTTAGCTCCTACGAGCAGTACTTC. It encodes CASSFTSVDLSSYEQYF.

CDR3 nucleotide sequence: TGTGCCAGCAGTTTATTGTCACTAGCGGGAGTAAATGAGCAGTTCTTC. The encoded protein is CASSLLSLAGVNEQFF. The V call is TRBV27, the J call TRBJ2-1; 11 nucleotides align to TRBD2. The germline V gene encodes CDR1 MNHEY and CDR2 SMNVEV (reference sequence). V was pared by 1 base and J by 7 bases, with 6 bases of the junction left unmatched. The CDR3 length is 16 residues.

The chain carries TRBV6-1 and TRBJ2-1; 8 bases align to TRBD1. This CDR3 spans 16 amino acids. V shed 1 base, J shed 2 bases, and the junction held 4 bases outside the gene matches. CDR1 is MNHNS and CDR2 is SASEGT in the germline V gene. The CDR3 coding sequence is TGTGCCAGCAGTGAAGACAGGGGGTCTGCCTACAATGAGCAGTTCTTC. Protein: CASSEDRGSAYNEQFF.